The source of this T cell receptor beta chain is a study of T cells in women clearing cervical HPV infection. About the research overall: Controls gave blood once infection was undetectable; cases at lesion identification.

Germline values: CDR1 LNHDA, CDR2 SQIVND (reference sequence). V was clipped by 1 base and J by 0 bases, with 9 bases between them. There are 15 residues in the CDR3. General observations from the study: Repertoire richness, not evenness, was significantly elevated in CIN3+ cases versus controls.

The assay was immunoSEQ multiplex PCR, and TCRdb's table has in-frame clones only and misses some. The specimen's table records roughly 30,000 clones. All participants had a single incident cervical HPV16 infection, and prevalent HPV16 infections were excluded. Cervical HPV DNA detected by MY09/MY11 PCR, typed by dot-blot. On this clone itself: Its antigen is not known. The sequenced fragment ends 3 residues before the CDR3 boundary, so the rest is inferred from the germline J gene.

The receptor comes from a woman between 18 and 70 years old with a cervical HPV16 infection that either progressed to CIN3+ or cleared (not recorded which). Material for sequencing was blood buffy coat. This chain links TRBV19 with TRBJ1-1; weak D call: TRBD1 (5 bases). The CDR3: CASSIVEGLNTEAFF. The sequenced CDR3 bases are TGTGCCAGTAGTATAGTGGAGGGGCTGAACACTGAA.